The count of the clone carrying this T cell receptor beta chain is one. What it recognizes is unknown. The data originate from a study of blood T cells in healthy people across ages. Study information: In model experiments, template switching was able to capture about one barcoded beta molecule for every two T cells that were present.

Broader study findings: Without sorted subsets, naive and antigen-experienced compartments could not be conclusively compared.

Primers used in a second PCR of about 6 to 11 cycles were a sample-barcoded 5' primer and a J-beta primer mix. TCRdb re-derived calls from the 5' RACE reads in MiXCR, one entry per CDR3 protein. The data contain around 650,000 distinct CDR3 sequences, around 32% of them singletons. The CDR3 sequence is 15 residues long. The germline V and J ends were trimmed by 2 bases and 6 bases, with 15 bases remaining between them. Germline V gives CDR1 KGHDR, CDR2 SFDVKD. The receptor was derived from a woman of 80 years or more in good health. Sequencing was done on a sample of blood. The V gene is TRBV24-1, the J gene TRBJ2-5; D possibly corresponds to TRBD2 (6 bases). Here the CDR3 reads CATSDWRDSGKTQYF. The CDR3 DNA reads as TGTGCCACCAGTGATTGGCGGGACTCGGGGAAGACCCAGTACTTC.